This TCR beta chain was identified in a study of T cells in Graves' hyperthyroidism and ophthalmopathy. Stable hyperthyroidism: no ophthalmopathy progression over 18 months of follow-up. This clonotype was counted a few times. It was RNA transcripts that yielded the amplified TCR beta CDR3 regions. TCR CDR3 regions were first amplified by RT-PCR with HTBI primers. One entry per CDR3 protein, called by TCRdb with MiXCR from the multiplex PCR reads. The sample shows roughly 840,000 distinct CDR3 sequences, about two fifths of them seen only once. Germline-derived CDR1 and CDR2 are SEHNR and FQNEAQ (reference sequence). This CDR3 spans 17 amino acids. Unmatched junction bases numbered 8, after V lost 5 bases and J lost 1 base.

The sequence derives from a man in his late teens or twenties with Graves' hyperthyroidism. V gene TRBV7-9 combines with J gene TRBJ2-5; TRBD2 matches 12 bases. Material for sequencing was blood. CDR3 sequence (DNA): TGTGCCAGCAGCCTTAGACTAGCGGGAGTTACCCAAGAGACCCAGTACTTC. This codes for CASSLRLAGVTQETQYF.